This T cell receptor beta chain was sequenced in a study of T cell responses to AZD1222 COVID-19 vaccine (dated by TCRdb to the early 2020s). About the study as a whole: Because spike-specific TCR depth and breadth did not differ between the two schedules, AZD1222 recipients who got a second dose at roughly 4 weeks were pooled with those who got a second dose at roughly 12 weeks. A total of more than 230 trial participants underwent TCR sequencing, of whom roughly 210 received two doses of AZD1222 and about 25 received two doses of the MenACWY control vaccine. Trial participants were enrolled by age into 18-55, 56-69 and 70-plus year subgroups, with roughly 160, 29 and 62 TCR-sequenced participants respectively.

Remarks on this clone: What this receptor recognizes is not known. Base qualities are missing; no much larger clone stands one base away.

Study-wide findings and limitations: Spike-specific TCR breadth and depth rose significantly after two AZD1222 doses compared with day 0 and with MenACWY recipients. The 56-69-year group was small, and its depth increase did not reach significance, likely because of low power. Participants were mostly white British, with more females than males. The authors suggested clonal diversity may have been underestimated. No day 14 peak-response samples were available, so repertoires were characterized only after the peak T cell response. Epitopes outside the regions mutated in the B.1.351 and B.1.1.7 variants were reportedly recognized by nearly half of the unique spike-specific TCRs. Only 5 to 7 AZD1222 recipients were SARS-CoV-2 seropositive at baseline, limiting conclusions about previously exposed vaccinees. CD4 TCRs associated with the vaccine covered the entire spike protein, and the dominant responses were in regions 160-218 and 743-854.

Reading the label with the study, this specimen's time point is: baseline before first vaccination. Samples from vaccinated people were obtained from the UK trials COV001 and COV002, which included a single-blind randomized controlled phase 2/3 trial of AZD1222 (ChAdOx1 nCoV-19) in healthy adults. For TCRbeta chain sequencing, PBMC samples were collected from trial participants at day 0 and at day 28 after the second dose. The CDR3 regions of human TCRbeta chains were analyzed by immunosequencing. For the original study's pipeline: TCRs in the repertoires were matched against a reference library of SARS-CoV-2-specific TCRs that had been generated with the MIRA antigen-specificity platform. Breadth meant the fraction of unique TCRs that were SARS-CoV-2-associated, whereas depth meant the fraction of total T cells that were SARS-CoV-2-associated. Using the MIRA data, every spike-specific TCR was mapped to the spike region that the TCR reacted to and assigned to either a CD4 or a CD8 class. Log10-transformed breadth and depth values were compared by one-way ANOVA with Sidak's multiple comparisons tests. TCRdb took over this immuneACCESS table, retaining in-frame rearrangements with V and J assigned. Such tables are incomplete; in checked studies, under half of the missing clones stem from an unresolved V gene, and the remainder is unexplained. V and J calls and clone size are copied from that table; D and trimming were computed from the DNA. Across this sample there are 100,000 to 130,000 clones, with about 85% seen only once. Of the sample, 4% to 5.5% is held by the ten largest clones.

V is pared back by 5 bases and J by 5 bases, with 12 bases lying between the germline termini. Counted from cysteine to phenylalanine, this CDR3 has 13 amino acids. Here the CDR3 DNA is all that survives: 39 bases in frame from base 1. CDR1 and CDR2, per the germline V gene (reference sequence), are SEHNR and FQNEAQ. The chain joins TRBV7-9 to TRBJ1-1, and perhaps TRBD1 as D gene, on 6 matching bases. The origin of this receptor is an adult in good health. The starting material was peripheral blood, obtained on day 0 of AZD1222 vaccination. The CDR3: CASSTEGGTEAFF. The nucleotides are TGTGCCAGCAGCACCGAAGGGGGAACTGAAGCTTTCTTT. Beyond the CDR3, the reference TRBV7-9 and TRBJ1-1 genes provide the residues; the full variable domain reads: DTGVSQNPRHKITKRGQNVTFRCDPISEHNRLYWYRQTLGQGPEFLTYFQNEAQLEKSRLLSDRFSAERPKGSFSTLEIQRTEQGDSAMYLCASSTEGGTEAFFGQGTRLTVV.